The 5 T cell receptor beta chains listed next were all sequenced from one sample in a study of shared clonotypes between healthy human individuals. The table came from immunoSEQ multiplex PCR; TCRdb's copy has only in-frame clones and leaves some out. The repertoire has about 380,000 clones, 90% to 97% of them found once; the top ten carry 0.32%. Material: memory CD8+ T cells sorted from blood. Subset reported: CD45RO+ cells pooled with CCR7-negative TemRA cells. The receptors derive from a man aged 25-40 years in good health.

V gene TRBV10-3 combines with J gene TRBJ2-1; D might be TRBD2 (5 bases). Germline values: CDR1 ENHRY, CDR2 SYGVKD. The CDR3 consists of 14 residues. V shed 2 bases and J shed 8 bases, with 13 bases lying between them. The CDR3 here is CAISEGRGGDEQFF. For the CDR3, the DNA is TGTGCCATCAGTGAGGGTAGAGGAGGCGATGAGCAGTTCTTC.

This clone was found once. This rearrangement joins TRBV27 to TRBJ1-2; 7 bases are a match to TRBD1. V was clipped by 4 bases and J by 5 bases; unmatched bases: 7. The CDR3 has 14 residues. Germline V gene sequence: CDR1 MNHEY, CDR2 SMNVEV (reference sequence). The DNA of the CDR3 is TGTGCCAGCAGTTCTTCAGGGGGTAGTTATGGCTACACCTTC. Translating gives CASSSSGGSYGYTF.

CDR3 nucleotides: TGTGCCAGCAGCTTGGTAGCGGGTCACACAGATACGCAGTATTTT. This sequence encodes CASSLVAGHTDTQYF. The J gene is TRBJ2-3, the V gene TRBV5-4, with 7 nucleotides matching TRBD2. The germline CDR1 and CDR2 sequences are SGHNT and YYREEE (reference sequence). J was trimmed by 2 bases and V by 0 bases; bases with no gene match: 3. This CDR3 contains 15 residues. Drawing the rest from reference TRBV5-4 and TRBJ2-3, the complete variable domain is ETGVTQSPTHLIKTRGQQVTLRCSSQSGHNTVSWYQQALGQGPQFIFQYYREEENGRGNFPPRFSGLQFPNYSSELNVNALELDDSALYLCASSLVAGHTDTQYFGPGTRLTVL.

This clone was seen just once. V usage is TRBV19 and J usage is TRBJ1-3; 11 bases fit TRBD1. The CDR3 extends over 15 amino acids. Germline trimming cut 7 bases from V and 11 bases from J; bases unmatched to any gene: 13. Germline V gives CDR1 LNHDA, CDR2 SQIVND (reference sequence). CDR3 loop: CASTPSGTGGFAIYF. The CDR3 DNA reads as TGTGCCAGTACCCCTTCCGGGACAGGGGGTTTCGCCATATATTTT.

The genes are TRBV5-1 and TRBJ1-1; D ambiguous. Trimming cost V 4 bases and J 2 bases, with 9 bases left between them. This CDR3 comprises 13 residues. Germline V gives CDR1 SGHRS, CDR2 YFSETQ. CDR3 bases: TGCGCCAGCAGCCCGGACGGAAACACTGAAGCTTTCTTT. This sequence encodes CASSPDGNTEAFF.